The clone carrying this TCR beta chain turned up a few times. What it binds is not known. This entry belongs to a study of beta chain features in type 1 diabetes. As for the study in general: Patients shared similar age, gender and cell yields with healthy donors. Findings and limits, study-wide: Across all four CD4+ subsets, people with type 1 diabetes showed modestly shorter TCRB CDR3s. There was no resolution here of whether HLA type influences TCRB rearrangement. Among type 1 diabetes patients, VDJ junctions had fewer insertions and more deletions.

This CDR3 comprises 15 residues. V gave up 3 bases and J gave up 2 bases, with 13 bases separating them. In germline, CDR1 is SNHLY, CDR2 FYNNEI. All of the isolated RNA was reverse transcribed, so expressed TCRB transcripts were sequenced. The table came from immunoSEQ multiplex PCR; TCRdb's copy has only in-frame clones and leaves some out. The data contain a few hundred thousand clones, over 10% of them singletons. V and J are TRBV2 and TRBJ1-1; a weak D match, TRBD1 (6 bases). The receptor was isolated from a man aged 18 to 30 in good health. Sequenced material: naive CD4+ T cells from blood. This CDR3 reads CASSESRGQNTEAFF. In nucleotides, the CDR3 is TGTGCCAGCAGTGAGTCCAGGGGACAAAACACTGAAGCTTTCTTT.